The text below deals with one TCR beta chain. As yet, its antigen is unknown. These data are taken from a study of T cells expressing NK-cell markers. Overall study: Among eight sequenced donors, seven carried HCMV seropositivity while one was seronegative. Study observations and caveats: A handful of donors likewise had their CD3+CD56-NKG2C+ fraction led by these clonotypes.

Template switching by 5'RACE with UMIs generated the TCR beta cDNA. After re-calling the 5' RACE reads, TCRdb lists one entry per CDR3 protein, DNA absent. This sample's table has about 430,000 distinct CDR3 sequences. This CDR3 comprises 15 residues. Germline V gene lookup returns CDR1 ENHRY and CDR2 SYGVKD. This rearrangement joins TRBV10-3 to TRBJ2-7; lacking DNA, the TRBD1 call made by TCRdb goes unchecked. The TCR comes from a woman in her fifties or sixties in good health. Sequencing was carried out using blood T cells: a sorted CD56 or NKG2C T cell subset, CD4+ or CD8+ T cells, or bulk PBMC T cells (not recorded which). CDR3 amino acids: CAISESTGGDYEQYF.